What follows are 20 T cell receptor beta chains derived from one specimen sequenced in a study of T cells in Graves' hyperthyroidism and ophthalmopathy. Researchers amplified the TCR beta CDR3 regions from RNA transcripts. A first-round RT-PCR of the TCR CDR3 used the HTBI primer set. From the multiplex PCR reads, TCRdb called clonotypes with MiXCR, one entry per CDR3 protein. The sample contains about 350,000 distinct CDR3 sequences, approximately 15% of which appear only once. Material: blood. The receptors stem from a woman in her twenties or thirties with Graves' hyperthyroidism.

CDR3 in amino acids: CSVPGRMNTEAFF. The CDR3 bases are TGCAGCGTTCCTGGAAGAATGAACACTGAAGCTTTCTTT. This rearrangement joins TRBV29-1 to TRBJ1-1; no firm D call. The CDR3 totals 13 residues. The germline V and J ends were trimmed by 5 bases and 0 bases, with 10 bases remaining between them. Germline V lookup: CDR1 SQVTM, CDR2 ANQGSEA.

This clonotype was found a few times. In DNA form, the CDR3 reads TGTGCCAGCAGAGACCGAGCGGGATTAAACTACAATGAGCAGTTCTTC. Amino acid sequence: CASRDRAGLNYNEQFF. The chain carries TRBV25-1 and TRBJ2-1, with TRBD2 identical over 7 bases. CDR1 is MGHDK and CDR2 is SYGVNS in the germline V gene. The CDR3 sequence is 16 residues long. V shed 6 bases, J shed 3 bases, and the junction held 11 bases outside the gene matches.

This clonotype was recorded many times. The chain uses TRBV29-1 and TRBJ2-1, with 9 positions matching TRBD2. CDR1 is SQVTM, CDR2 ANQGSEA, per germline. V shed 3 bases, J shed 5 bases, and the junction held 2 bases outside the gene matches. This CDR3 is 13 amino acids long. The CDR3 nucleotides read TGCAGCGTTGAGGTAGCGGGAGACAATGAGCAGTTCTTC. Its translation: CSVEVAGDNEQFF.

This clonotype has ten or more counts. The chain recombines TRBV2 with TRBJ1-1; no firm D call. Germline V gene lookup returns CDR1 SNHLY and CDR2 FYNNEI. The germline V and J ends were trimmed by 7 bases and 0 bases, with 18 bases remaining between them. The CDR3 is 16 residues long. CDR3 residues: CASIWSLVSMNTEAFF. The CDR3 DNA is TGTGCCAGCATTTGGAGTCTCGTTTCGATGAACACTGAAGCTTTCTTT.

V and J are TRBV12-3 or TRBV12-4 and TRBJ1-5; possibly TRBD1 for D (5 bases). Trimming removed 6 bases from V and 3 bases from J, with 12 bases in between. The CDR3 spans 14 residues. This chain's CDR3 is CASRAGHTNQPQHF. CDR3 sequence (DNA): TGTGCCAGCAGGGCCGGACACACCAATCAGCCCCAGCATTTT.

The gene calls are TRBV18 and TRBJ2-5; 7 bases match TRBD1. V trimming: 3 bases; J trimming: 4 bases; junction bases outside the gene matches: 8. The CDR3 extends over 15 amino acids. Germline V gene data show CDR1 as KGHSH and CDR2 as LQKENI. The CDR3 sequence is CASSPRTGRGETQYF. For the CDR3, the DNA is TGTGCCAGCTCACCCCGGACAGGTCGGGGAGAGACCCAGTACTTC.

This clonotype occurred many times. The gene calls are TRBV7-9 and TRBJ2-7; TRBD2 agrees at 8 bases. This CDR3 region has 13 residues. Trimming took 5 bases from V and 2 from J; bases not matched to a gene: 2. The germline V gene encodes CDR1 SEHNR and CDR2 FQNEAQ (reference sequence). The CDR3 spells CASSPTSAYEQYF. The CDR3 nucleotides are TGTGCCAGCAGCCCGACTAGCGCCTACGAGCAGTACTTC.

This chain connects TRBV7-9 to TRBJ2-3; the match to TRBD2 covers 7 bases. Germline V gene sequence: CDR1 SEHNR, CDR2 FQNEAQ (reference sequence). The CDR3 has 13 residues. Germline trimming cut 0 bases from V and 6 bases from J; bases unmatched to any gene: 0. The CDR3 sequence: CASSLAGGDTQYF. DNA for the CDR3: TGTGCCAGCAGCTTAGCGGGAGGGGATACGCAGTATTTT. Full variable domain (outside the CDR3, taken from reference TRBV7-9 and TRBJ2-3): DTGVSQNPRHKITKRGQNVTFRCDPISEHNRLYWYRQTLGQGPEFLTYFQNEAQLEKSRLLSDRFSAERPKGSFSTLEIQRTEQGDSAMYLCASSLAGGDTQYFGPGTRLTVL.

This clonotype appeared many times. This chain connects TRBV6-1 to TRBJ2-5; D uncertain. Trimming took 5 bases from V and 2 from J, leaving 15 bases between them. This CDR3 is built from 15 residues. Germline V gene sequence: CDR1 MNHNS, CDR2 SASEGT. CDR3 sequence: CASSYVRSSQETQYF. CDR3 DNA: TGTGCCAGCAGTTACGTCCGTAGTAGTCAAGAGACCCAGTACTTC.

This clonotype has ten or more counts. V gene TRBV28 combines with J gene TRBJ2-2; D gene unclear. This CDR3 region has 15 residues. V was trimmed by 2 bases and J by 6 bases, leaving 13 bases between them. CDR1 is MDHEN and CDR2 is SYDVKM in the germline V gene. This chain's CDR3 is CASSLMGMGAGELFF. Here the CDR3 DNA reads TGTGCCAGCAGTTTAATGGGGATGGGCGCCGGGGAGCTGTTTTTT.

This clonotype was detected only a few times. This chain joins TRBV10-3 and TRBJ2-5, with 8 bases aligning to TRBD1. The V and J ends lost 5 bases and 2 bases, in that order; junction bases with no gene match: 7. CDR1 is ENHRY, CDR2 SYGVKD, per germline. CDR3 length equals 15 residues. CDR3 bases: TGTGCCATCAGTAGAGACAGGGGCCCTCAAGAGACCCAGTACTTC. Translated, it gives CAISRDRGPQETQYF.

This clonotype was seen more than once but under ten times. The chain combines TRBV29-1 with TRBJ2-7; D remains ambiguous. The V end lost 7 bases, the J end lost 3 bases, and 16 bases lay between the germline ends. Looked up from germline, CDR1 is SQVTM and CDR2 is ANQGSEA. The CDR3 covers 13 residues. This CDR3 is CSASHPDGYEQYF. The CDR3 DNA sequence: TGCAGCGCTTCACATCCTGACGGCTACGAGCAGTACTTC.

Many counts were recorded for this clonotype. The chain links TRBV7-9 to TRBJ2-3; D possibly corresponds to TRBD1 (6 bases). Germline V gene lookup returns CDR1 SEHNR and CDR2 FQNEAQ (reference sequence). Trimming removed 5 bases at V and 1 base at J, with 10 bases between. This CDR3 has 14 residues. Here the CDR3 reads CASSATGRTDTQYF. DNA for the CDR3: TGTGCCAGCAGCGCGACAGGACGCACAGATACGCAGTATTTT.

This clonotype occurred many times. The chain uses TRBV29-1 and TRBJ2-2, with D hard to call. Per the germline V gene, CDR1 is SQVTM and CDR2 is ANQGSEA. V lost 7 bases to trimming and J lost 1 base, with 16 bases between them. The CDR3 totals 15 residues. CDR3 DNA sequence: TGCAGCGCCCAGACCCCAGATAAGAACACCGGGGAGCTGTTTTTT. Translating gives CSAQTPDKNTGELFF.

The chain uses TRBV5-1 and TRBJ1-4; TRBD1 might be the D (5 bases). Germline values: CDR1 SGHRS, CDR2 YFSETQ. With 1 base removed from V and 7 bases from J, the gap between germline ends came to 11 bases. This CDR3 comprises 14 residues. The CDR3 region is CASSLNGGGEKLFF. The CDR3 nucleotides are TGCGCCAGCAGCTTGAACGGGGGAGGTGAAAAACTGTTTTTT.

There are a few counts of this clonotype. The rearrangement uses TRBV20-1 and TRBJ1-1, with 9 bases aligning to TRBD1. The CDR3 is 14 amino acids. Trimming removed 5 bases from V and 4 bases from J; junction bases left unmatched: 8. Per the germline V gene, CDR1 is DFQATT and CDR2 is SNEGSKA (reference sequence). In DNA form, the CDR3 reads TGCAGTGCTCGCCGGGACAGGGACAGCACTGAAGCTTTCTTT. This encodes CSARRDRDSTEAFF.

At least ten counts were recorded for this clonotype. V and J are TRBV7-2 and TRBJ2-7; 7 bases fit TRBD1. Germline CDR1 reads SGHTA; CDR2 reads FQGNSA. There are 14 residues in the CDR3. J was trimmed by 5 bases and V by 5 bases; bases with no gene match: 9. CDR3: CASSPQGSSDEQYF. CDR3 coding DNA: TGTGCCAGCAGCCCACAGGGGTCTTCAGACGAGCAGTACTTC.

This clonotype was observed a few times. The chain uses TRBV30 and TRBJ2-1; 9 bases match TRBD2. Germline CDR1 GTSNPN, CDR2 SVGIG (reference sequence). The CDR3 runs to 17 residues. V was pared by 1 base and J by 1 base, with 8 bases of the junction left unmatched. The CDR3 bases are TGTGCCTGGAGTGGGGATAGCGGGAGTTGGTCCTACAATGAGCAGTTCTTC. This codes for CAWSGDSGSWSYNEQFF.

This clonotype has more than one count but fewer than ten. The chain has TRBV15 and TRBJ2-3; D perhaps matches TRBD2 (5 bases). Germline V CDR1 and CDR2: LNHNV, YYDKDF (reference sequence). The CDR3 extends over 18 amino acids. V was pared by 1 base and J by 2 bases, with 19 bases between. The CDR3 DNA sequence: TGTGCCACCAGCAGAGGAGGGTTCAGCCTAGGCAACACAGATACGCAGTATTTT. As protein: CATSRGGFSLGNTDTQYF.

V and J are TRBV5-6 and TRBJ2-2; D gene uncertain. Trimming removed 2 bases from V and 12 bases from J, with 11 bases in between. This CDR3 spans 12 amino acids. CDR1 is SGHDT and CDR2 is YYEEEE in the germline V gene. The CDR3 loop is CASSLSEAQLFF. For the CDR3, the DNA is TGTGCCAGCAGCTTAAGCGAGGCCCAGCTGTTTTTT.